These 30 T cell receptor beta chains were sequenced from one sample in a study of immune characterization of retroperitoneal liposarcoma (dated by TCRdb to between 2017 and 2020). Library construction relied on PCR. The reads were generated on a NextSeq 500. In TCRdb, the public reads were trimmed at Q25 with fastp and aligned with MiXCR, with productive beta chains retained. A single entry per CDR3 protein holds the most common genes and DNA from its merged rows. Within this sample are around 2,600 distinct CDR3 sequences, with 35% to 45% of them counted one time only. 35% to 40% of the sample comes from the top ten. Sequenced input: tumor tissue. These receptor sequences come from a male donor with retroperitoneal liposarcoma.

The chain links TRBV6-1 to TRBJ2-1; TRBD2 agrees at 7 bases. The end of the DNA fits TRBJ2-7 better, so the J call may be wrong. There are 15 residues in the CDR3. The germline gives CDR1 MNHNS, CDR2 SASEGT. The CDR3 bases are TGTGCCAGCAGTCCTGGTGGGGGGGGAGTGCACGAGCAGTACTTC. Translating gives CASSPGGGGVHEQYF.

In this sample, this clonotype turned up a few times. The chain carries TRBV4-1 and TRBJ2-5, with D unresolved. TRBJ2-7 explains the end of the DNA better; the J call may be wrong. Germline V gene lookup returns CDR1 MGHRA and CDR2 YSYEKL. This CDR3 contains 14 residues. The CDR3 DNA sequence: TGCGCCAGCAGCCAAGTGTGGCAGGAGTACGAGCAGTACTTC. This encodes CASSQVWQEYEQYF.

V gene TRBV6-1 combines with J gene TRBJ2-2; the D gene is possibly TRBD2 (5 bases). CDR1 and CDR2 from the germline V gene are MNHNS and SASEGT. CDR3 size: 13 residues. V lost 5 bases and J lost 5, with 9 bases in between. CDR3 nucleotides: TGTGCCAGCAGTCCCGGGGATACCGGGGAGCTGTTTTTT. Its protein is CASSPGDTGELFF.

The J gene is TRBJ2-1, the V gene TRBV6-6; 8 bases agree with TRBD1. The trim removed 0 bases at V and 9 bases at J, leaving 4 bases unmatched. Germline CDR1 MNHNY, CDR2 SVGAGI (reference sequence). This CDR3 region has 14 residues. The CDR3 coding sequence is TGTGCCAGCAGTTACTCGCCAGGGGGCAGTGAGCAGTTCTTC. Translating gives CASSYSPGGSEQFF.

This sequence joins TRBV6-1 and TRBJ2-2, with TRBD2 matching 8 bases. The CDR3 has 19 residues. In germline, CDR1 is MNHNS, CDR2 SASEGT. The V gene end was trimmed by 4 bases and the J gene end by 7 bases; junction bases not matched to a gene: 20. The chain's CDR3 is CASSGLQGRPGLEIGELFF. In DNA, the CDR3 is TGTGCCAGCAGTGGTTTGCAGGGGCGACCGGGACTAGAGATCGGGGAGCTGTTTTTT.

On this clonotype itself: A much larger clone lies a single base off, so this may be a read error. As the CDR3 is not closed by the conserved phenylalanine or tryptophan, this likely results from a read error. The chain recombines TRBV6-1 with TRBJ2-5; 10 bases line up with TRBD2. The DNA end is a closer match to TRBJ2-7, so the J assignment may be wrong. The CDR3 is 14 residues long. Per the germline V gene, CDR1 is MNHNS and CDR2 is SASEGT. The CDR3 region has the DNA TGTGCCAGCAGTGAAAGCCTAGCGGGAGACGAGCAGTACTTA. Encoded protein: CASSESLAGDEQYL.

By share of the sample, this clonotype is large. This chain links TRBV6-1 with TRBJ2-1, with D unresolved. The germline CDR1 and CDR2 sequences are MNHNS and SASEGT. V shed 5 bases and J shed 5 bases, with 13 bases lying between them. This CDR3 is 14 amino acids long. CDR3 coding DNA: TGTGCCAGCAGTCGTCCCCTGGATCACAATGAGCAGTTCTTC. Its protein is CASSRPLDHNEQFF.

This clonotype is medium-sized in the sample. The V gene is TRBV6-5, the J gene TRBJ1-6; weak D call: TRBD1 (6 bases). V dropped 0 bases and J dropped 0 bases, with 6 bases sitting between them. Germline V gene data show CDR1 as MNHEY and CDR2 as SVGAGI. The CDR3 loop spans 16 amino acids. The CDR3 DNA reads as TGTGCCAGCAGTTACTCGGACAGCTCCTATAATTCACCCCTCCACTTT. It is translated as CASSYSDSSYNSPLHF.

By share, this clonotype ranks as medium-sized (0.01 to 0.1%). The rearrangement links TRBV6-1 to TRBJ2-7; D might be TRBD2 (5 bases). The CDR3 covers 15 residues. The V end lost 11 bases, the J end lost 2 bases, and 22 bases lay between the germline ends. In germline, CDR1 is MNHNS, CDR2 SASEGT. The chain's CDR3 is CAGPPLERSPYEQYF. CDR3 coding DNA: TGTGCCGGCCCCCCCCTCGAGCGGAGCCCCTACGAGCAGTACTTC.

This clonotype was seen a handful of times. This chain uses TRBV27 with TRBJ2-1, with D perhaps TRBD2 (6 bases). From germline, CDR1 is MNHEY and CDR2 SMNVEV (reference sequence). The CDR3 has 14 amino acids. V lost 5 bases, J lost 6 bases, and 14 bases lay in between. The CDR3 DNA follows: TGTGCCAGCAGTCCGCGACTAGTCCCCAATGAGCAGTTCTTC. This sequence encodes CASSPRLVPNEQFF.

The J gene is TRBJ2-1, the V gene TRBV11-1; 7 bases match TRBD1. Trimming took 5 bases from V and 6 from J; bases not matched to a gene: 10. The CDR3 consists of 15 residues. Germline V gives CDR1 SGHAT, CDR2 FQDESV (reference sequence). This CDR3 reads CASSPQTGFGNEQFF. In DNA form, the CDR3 reads TGTGCCAGCAGCCCCCAGACAGGGTTCGGCAATGAGCAGTTCTTC.

This clonotype is medium-sized in the sample. The chain recombines TRBV6-1 with TRBJ2-1; 11 bases agree with TRBD2. The J call is uncertain, as TRBJ2-7 better fits the DNA end. Looked up from germline, CDR1 is MNHNS and CDR2 is SASEGT. This CDR3 has 15 residues. The CDR3, as DNA: TGTGCCAGCAGTGAACTAGCGGGAGGCATGGACGAGCAGTACTTC. This encodes CASSELAGGMDEQYF.

By share, this clonotype counts as medium-sized. V is TRBV6-1 and J is TRBJ2-1; D might be TRBD1 (6 bases). Germline values: CDR1 MNHNS, CDR2 SASEGT. V lost 7 bases, J lost 5 bases, and 15 bases lay in between. The CDR3 is made up of 14 amino acids. Here the CDR3 DNA reads TGTGCCAGCAAAAAGTGGACAGAAAACAATGAGCAGTTCTTC. Encoded protein: CASKKWTENNEQFF.

In its sample, this clonotype ranks as large. In DNA form, the CDR3 reads TGTGCCAGCACCAAGGGCGGGGAGGGGGCAGATACGCAGTATTTT. This encodes CASTKGGEGADTQYF. V gene TRBV6-1 combines with J gene TRBJ2-3, with D perhaps matching TRBD2 (7 bases). CDR1 MNHNS and CDR2 SASEGT come from the germline V gene. The CDR3 contains 15 residues. V was shortened by 7 bases and J by 4 bases, with 18 bases between the two germline ends.

This clonotype was recorded a few times. V gene TRBV12-3 or TRBV12-4 combines with J gene TRBJ2-1; 9 nucleotides line up with TRBD2. Trimming at V came to 10 bases and at J to 5 bases, leaving 12 bases not matched to a gene. This CDR3 is 15 amino acids long. The CDR3 DNA reads as TGTGCCACCTCTCCCCCCGCTAGCGGGAACAATGAGCAGTTCTTC. Its translation: CATSPPASGNNEQFF.

The chain joins TRBV7-2 to TRBJ2-5, with 12 bases matching TRBD2. Unmatched junction bases numbered 9, after V lost 5 bases and J lost 11 bases. Germline CDR1 and CDR2: SGHTA and FQGNSA. CDR3 size: 14 residues. In DNA, the CDR3 is TGTGCCAGCAGCCCCTGGACTAGCGGGACTGAGCAGTACTTC. Amino acids: CASSPWTSGTEQYF.

The chain recombines TRBV6-1 with TRBJ2-6, with TRBD1 identical over 8 bases. The length of the CDR3 is 14 residues. Germline lookup yields CDR1 MNHNS and CDR2 SASEGT. The V and J ends lost 6 bases and 2 bases, in that order; junction bases with no gene match: 0. CDR3: CASRDRAGANVLTF. The CDR3 coding sequence is TGTGCCAGCAGGGACAGGGCTGGGGCCAACGTCCTGACTTTC.

The V and J genes are TRBV6-1 and TRBJ2-5, with 10 bases aligning to TRBD2. TRBJ2-7 matches the DNA end more closely, so the J call is doubtful. The CDR3 contains 15 residues. Germline CDR1 and CDR2: MNHNS and SASEGT. This CDR3 is CASSHTSGAPYEQYF. CDR3 DNA sequence: TGTGCCAGCAGTCATACTAGCGGGGCCCCCTACGAGCAGTACTTC.

In its sample, this clonotype was seen a few times. The chain links TRBV27 to TRBJ2-6; D unclear. V lost 6 bases and J 0 bases, leaving 9 bases between the germline ends. CDR3 length equals 15 residues. Germline V gene lookup returns CDR1 MNHEY and CDR2 SMNVEV (reference sequence). The CDR3 spells CASRGIGSGANVLTF. DNA of the CDR3: TGTGCCAGCAGGGGAATTGGCTCTGGGGCCAACGTCCTGACTTTC.

The chain links TRBV12-5 to TRBJ2-3; 9 bases fit TRBD1. The germline V gene encodes CDR1 LGHNT and CDR2 FRNRAP. The junction had 2 bases not matched to a gene; V was cut back by 1 base and J by 3 bases. The CDR3 is 15 residues long. The CDR3: CASGLAGQGTDTQYF. In DNA, the CDR3 is TGTGCTAGTGGTTTGGCTGGACAGGGGACAGATACGCAGTATTTT.

A word on this clonotype: A much more abundant neighbour one base away suggests this may be a read error. The V gene is TRBV6-1, the J gene TRBJ2-1; 9 nucleotides agree with TRBD2. The CDR3 spans 13 residues. Germline assignment: CDR1 MNHNS and CDR2 SASEGT. Unmatched junction bases numbered 8, after V lost 7 bases and J lost 10 bases. The CDR3 is CASKDGGRGEQFF. The CDR3 region has the DNA TGTGCCAGCAAGGATGGCGGGAGGGGGGAGCAGTTCTTC.

This clonotype has only a few counts. The rearrangement joins TRBV6-1 to TRBJ1-2; D unclear. V lost 4 bases to trimming and J lost 5 bases, with 5 bases between them. This CDR3 is 11 amino acids long. The germline CDR1 and CDR2 sequences are MNHNS and SASEGT. This CDR3 is CASSGGYGYTF. The CDR3 DNA sequence: TGTGCCAGCAGTGGGGGATATGGCTACACCTTC.

Within the sample, this clonotype is medium-sized (0.01 to 0.1%). The chain joins TRBV4-1 to TRBJ1-1; 9 bases match TRBD1. CDR1 MGHRA and CDR2 YSYEKL come from the germline V gene. The CDR3 extends over 15 amino acids. Losses at the gene ends were 2 bases for V and 8 bases for J; bases not matched to a gene: 9. This CDR3 is CASSQNRDRVTEAFF. The CDR3 DNA is TGCGCCAGCAGCCAAAACCGGGACAGGGTTACCGAAGCTTTCTTT.

This clonotype is termed medium-sized (0.01 to 0.1%). This chain joins TRBV7-2 and TRBJ2-1; D is undetermined. The J call may not be correct, given that the DNA end is closer to TRBJ2-5. Germline lookup yields CDR1 SGHTA and CDR2 FQGNSA. The CDR3 is 14 residues long. Here the CDR3 DNA reads TGTGCCAGCAGCCCCTCGGGCAGTACGGAGACCCAGTACTTC. Its protein product is CASSPSGSTETQYF.

The DNA for the CDR3 is TGTGCCAGCAGTTACTCGGTAGACTACAATGAGCAGTTCTTC. Translated: CASSYSVDYNEQFF. This chain links TRBV6-6 with TRBJ2-1; D is uncertain. The V and J ends lost 0 bases and 3 bases respectively, with 6 bases between them. CDR3 length: 14 residues. Germline values: CDR1 MNHNY, CDR2 SVGAGI (reference sequence).

This chain links TRBV27 with TRBJ2-1; tentative D call: TRBD1 (6 bases). The V end was cut by 7 bases, the J end by 6 bases, with 19 bases between. The CDR3 covers 15 residues. The germline gives CDR1 MNHEY, CDR2 SMNVEV (reference sequence). The CDR3 DNA sequence: TGTGCCAGCATGGTCTCCAGGGGTGGTCTCAATGAGCAGTTCTTC. Protein product: CASMVSRGGLNEQFF.

The chain carries TRBV30 and TRBJ1-2; weak D call: TRBD1 (5 bases). The V end lost 3 bases, the J end lost 5 bases, and 16 bases lay between the germline ends. This CDR3 has 14 residues. Per germline, CDR1 GTSNPN and CDR2 SVGIG (reference sequence). In DNA, the CDR3 is TGTGCCTGGAGCGAGGGGCCTTCCGTTTATGGCTACACCTTC. Residues: CAWSEGPSVYGYTF.

Here the CDR3 DNA reads TGTGCCAGCAGCGACAGGGTGAGCTCCTATAATTCACCCCTCCACTTT. This encodes CASSDRVSSYNSPLHF. The gene calls are TRBV27 and TRBJ1-6, with 7 bases that match TRBD1. Trimming cost V 6 bases and J 0 bases; bases outside gene matches: 5. In germline, CDR1 is MNHEY, CDR2 SMNVEV (reference sequence). This CDR3 spans 16 amino acids.

This clonotype is medium-sized by share. This sequence joins TRBV12-3 or TRBV12-4 and TRBJ2-1, with 11 bases fitting TRBD2. The CDR3 loop spans 15 amino acids. The ends lost 5 bases at V and 4 bases at J; junction bases unmatched: 4. CDR3 coding DNA: TGTGCCAGCAGTCTGGGGACTAGCGGATACAATGAGCAGTTCTTC. It translates to CASSLGTSGYNEQFF.

The rearrangement uses TRBV4-1 and TRBJ2-1; D possibly corresponds to TRBD2 (5 bases). The CDR3 sequence is 14 residues long. The V end lost 1 base, the J end lost 10 bases, and 14 bases lay between the germline ends. The germline gives CDR1 MGHRA, CDR2 YSYEKL. CDR3 protein: CASSQGRDYPEQFF. The DNA for the CDR3 is TGCGCCAGCAGCCAAGGGCGAGACTACCCCGAGCAGTTCTTC.